This T cell receptor beta chain was identified during a study of CD8+ T cells in alopecia areata. Extraction of RNA preceded its reverse transcription into cDNA, which served as the sequencing template. Sequencing was performed with immunoSEQ multiplex PCR; in TCRdb, only in-frame clones are kept and a portion is missing. The data show approximately 220,000 clones, 30% to 40% seen once. Trimming shortened V by 5 bases and J by 1 base, and 8 bases separated the two germline ends. Germline CDR1 and CDR2: MNHNS and SASEGT. CDR3 length: 13 amino acids. This clone was seen a handful of times. Described treatment: oral pan-JAK inhibitor, 5-10 mg twice daily.

This material consisted of CD4+ T cells sorted from blood, taken between weeks 30 and 35, from a patient treated with tofacitinib. This clonotype originated in a human donor with alopecia areata. The chain uses TRBV6-1 and TRBJ1-1; D is ambiguous. DNA of the CDR3: TGTGCCAGCAGTATAGTAGGGAACACTGAAGCTTTCTTT. Residues: CASSIVGNTEAFF.